Each of the 5 T cell receptor beta chains below was sequenced from the same sample in a study of blood T cell repertoires in COVID-19 (dated by TCRdb to about 2020). Libraries came from the immunoSEQ multiplex PCR assay. TCRdb holds this immuneACCESS table with in-frame rearrangements only. Some clones are missing; in checked studies, unresolved V genes explain under half, and the rest has no known cause. This sample gives around 300,000 clones in total; approximately 88% of them show up just once. The ten largest account for 0.94% of the sample. The sequencing sample was made of peripheral blood. These receptors were obtained from a woman aged 40 to 50 who had recovered from COVID-19.

The gene calls are TRBV11-3 and TRBJ2-7; tentatively, D is TRBD1 (5 bases). This CDR3 comprises 15 residues. Germline V gene data show CDR1 as SGHNT and CDR2 as YENEEA. The ends were cut back, 4 bases at V and 2 bases at J, with 15 bases in the middle. Here the CDR3 DNA reads TGTGCCAGCAGCTCTCCACAGGCAGGCACCTACGAGCAGTACTTC. This codes for CASSSPQAGTYEQYF.

This chain uses TRBV7-9 with TRBJ2-7, with TRBD1 matching over 8 bases. Trimming took 5 bases from V and 5 from J; bases not matched to a gene: 8. CDR1 SEHNR and CDR2 FQNEAQ come from the germline V gene (reference sequence). CDR3 length: 14 residues. CDR3 amino acids: CASSRTGGRDEQYF. The CDR3 DNA follows: TGTGCCAGCAGCAGAACAGGGGGTAGGGACGAGCAGTACTTC.

This rearrangement joins TRBV6-5 to TRBJ1-2; no clear D. The germline gives CDR1 MNHEY, CDR2 SVGAGI. The V end was cut by 2 bases, the J end by 2 bases, with 12 bases between. This CDR3 has 15 residues. As DNA, the CDR3 is TGTGCCAGCAGTTACGAGTCAGCAGGCAACTATGGCTACACCTTC. It is translated as CASSYESAGNYGYTF.

This rearrangement joins TRBV7-6 to TRBJ1-6; possible D gene TRBD1, 6 bases. Germline CDR1 reads SGHVS; CDR2 reads FNYEAQ. The CDR3 is made up of 15 amino acids. V lost 1 base and J 5 bases, leaving 9 bases between the germline ends. The CDR3 sequence: CASSLGTANNSPLHF. CDR3 nucleotide sequence: TGTGCCAGCAGCTTAGGGACAGCCAATAATTCACCCCTCCACTTT.

CDR3 nucleotide sequence: TGCACCAGAACTCCGGGACTAGGGGGGACCCAGTACTTC. Translating gives CTRTPGLGGTQYF. This chain links TRBV1 with TRBJ2-5; no DNA check was done on the table's D call, TRBD2. TRBV1 is recorded as a pseudogene. The CDR3 is 13 residues long.